This is a list of T cell receptor beta chains from one sample in a study of identifying expanded T cells in peripheral blood. Assay: immunoSEQ multiplex PCR; the TCRdb copy retains only in-frame clones and omits some. The sample carries about 98,000 clones, 70% to 90% recorded once. Source material: blood. The receptors were sampled from a person aged 18-70 years in good health. Both conserved end residues are trimmed from each CDR3. Fields, in order: CDR3 length, J gene, V gene, CDR3 protein.

len: 13; j_gene: TRBJ2-5; v_gene: TRBV19; CDR3aa: ASREGQGGKETQY
len: 13; j_gene: TRBJ2-3; v_gene: TRBV12-5; CDR3aa: ASGLGQGASDTQY
len: 9; j_gene: TRBJ2-5; v_gene: TRBV13; CDR3aa: ASSLQETQY
len: 14; j_gene: TRBJ2-5; v_gene: TRBV25-1; CDR3aa: ASSDPAGDYQETQY
len: 13; j_gene: TRBJ2-1; v_gene: TRBV11-3; CDR3aa: ASSDAASGRVEQF
len: 14; j_gene: TRBJ1-2; v_gene: TRBV14; CDR3aa: ASSQSIGETKYGYT
len: 10; j_gene: TRBJ1-1; v_gene: TRBV7-9; CDR3aa: ASSQLGVTAF
len: 10; j_gene: TRBJ1-1; v_gene: TRBV14; CDR3aa: ASRARGTEAF
len: 12; j_gene: TRBJ2-1; v_gene: TRBV7-8; CDR3aa: ASGGGPTYNEQF
len: 10; j_gene: TRBJ2-7; v_gene: TRBV28; CDR3aa: ASSLLHREQY
len: 13; j_gene: TRBJ2-1; v_gene: TRBV10-3; CDR3aa: AISEAGPGDYEQF
len: 11; j_gene: TRBJ2-7; v_gene: TRBV7-2; CDR3aa: ASTEVREREQY
len: 13; j_gene: TRBJ1-2; v_gene: TRBV28; CDR3aa: ASSLWQGGDYGYT
len: 13; j_gene: TRBJ1-3; v_gene: TRBV7-8; CDR3aa: ASSLYRISGNTIY
len: 12; j_gene: TRBJ2-1; v_gene: TRBV5-1; CDR3aa: ASSFLLAGSEQF
len: 12; j_gene: TRBJ2-1; v_gene: TRBV2; CDR3aa: ASNSGSSYNEQF
len: 13; j_gene: TRBJ2-1; v_gene: TRBV5-1; CDR3aa: ASSLGQLTLNEQF
len: 12; j_gene: TRBJ2-7; v_gene: TRBV7-2; CDR3aa: ASSPQGTSYEQY
len: 16; j_gene: TRBJ2-6; v_gene: TRBV5-1; CDR3aa: ASSPNSYKRTWANVLT
len: 13; j_gene: TRBJ1-5; v_gene: TRBV27; CDR3aa: ASSWDTGGNQPQH
len: 11; j_gene: TRBJ2-2; v_gene: TRBV29-1; CDR3aa: SVGAANTGELF
len: 15; j_gene: TRBJ1-5; v_gene: TRBV25-1; CDR3aa: ASSESDGLYSNQPQH
len: 13; j_gene: TRBJ2-3; v_gene: TRBV30; CDR3aa: AWSRKGQGSDTQY
len: 14; j_gene: TRBJ2-7; v_gene: TRBV28; CDR3aa: ASSLAGHHTTYEQY
len: 15; j_gene: TRBJ2-5; v_gene: TRBV2; CDR3aa: ASSDHRQGGLPETQY
len: 13; j_gene: TRBJ1-6; v_gene: TRBV9; CDR3aa: ASSGGQKYNSPLH
len: 13; j_gene: TRBJ1-2; v_gene: TRBV4-3; CDR3aa: ASSKDRGRDYGYT
len: 12; j_gene: TRBJ2-7; v_gene: TRBV27; CDR3aa: ASSFKGRDYEQY
len: 11; j_gene: TRBJ1-1; v_gene: TRBV5-1; CDR3aa: ASSPSVNTEAF